Following are 29 T cell receptor beta chains from one sample sequenced in a study of blood T cell repertoires in COVID-19. TCRdb's copy holds only in-frame clones and misses some; the assay was immunoSEQ multiplex PCR. This sample has around 97,000 clones; roughly 79% occur once, and the top ten carry about 10%. The sample taken for sequencing was peripheral blood. Every receptor here comes from a man between 70 and 80 years old with acute or convalescent COVID-19.

The J gene is TRBJ2-7, the V gene TRBV9; TRBD2 matches at 10 bases. Germline-derived CDR1 and CDR2 are SGDLS and YYNGEE. The CDR3 totals 15 residues. Germline trimming cut 4 bases from V and 7 bases from J; bases unmatched to any gene: 11. CDR3: CASSPPTAGGGEQYF. DNA of the CDR3: TGTGCCAGCAGCCCCCCTACAGCGGGGGGGGGTGAGCAGTACTTC.

The genes are TRBV3-1 (or the pseudogene TRBV3-2) and TRBJ2-7; perhaps TRBD1 as D (6 bases). V was cut by 1 base and J by 5 bases, with 18 bases left in between. Germline CDR1 reads LGHDT; CDR2 reads YNNKEL (reference sequence). CDR3 length: 16 amino acids. CDR3 nucleotides: TGTGCCAGCAGCCAAGCACTGCGGACAGTACAACACGAGCAGTACTTC. Amino acid sequence: CASSQALRTVQHEQYF.

This clone was observed once. V and J are TRBV3-1 (or the pseudogene TRBV3-2) and TRBJ2-7; D is ambiguous. Trimming left V 1 base short and J 7 bases short, with 11 bases between. Germline V gives CDR1 LGHDT, CDR2 YNNKEL (reference sequence). The CDR3 consists of 13 residues. The CDR3 loop is CASSQGLSTEQYF. The CDR3 DNA sequence: TGTGCCAGCAGCCAAGGCTTGTCCACTGAGCAGTACTTC.

For the CDR3, the DNA is TGCGCCAGCAGCTTGCCGGGAGCGAGCACCGGGGAGCTGTTTTTT. Protein product: CASSLPGASTGELFF. The chain is built from TRBV5-1 and TRBJ2-2; D might be TRBD2 (6 bases). Deletions cut 1 base from V and 4 bases from J, with 11 bases between. Per germline, CDR1 SGHRS and CDR2 YFSETQ. This CDR3 spans 15 amino acids.

This chain uses TRBV9 with TRBJ2-5; TRBD1 matches 8 bases. Germline V lookup: CDR1 SGDLS, CDR2 YYNGEE. The junction had 6 bases not matched to a gene; V was cut back by 3 bases and J by 5 bases. This CDR3 has 14 residues. The CDR3 spells CASSAGQGGETQYF. DNA of the CDR3: TGTGCCAGCAGCGCCGGACAGGGCGGGGAGACCCAGTACTTC.

The rearrangement links TRBV5-4 to TRBJ1-2, with 7 nucleotides matching TRBD1. Germline CDR1 reads SGHNT; CDR2 reads YYREEE (reference sequence). The ends lost 3 bases at V and 3 bases at J; junction bases unmatched: 5. The CDR3 is made up of 14 amino acids. The CDR3 region has the DNA TGTGCCAGCAGCTCTCGACAGGGCTACTATGGCTACACCTTC. Residues: CASSSRQGYYGYTF. The whole variable domain, filled in from reference TRBV5-4 and TRBJ1-2, reads ETGVTQSPTHLIKTRGQQVTLRCSSQSGHNTVSWYQQALGQGPQFIFQYYREEENGRGNFPPRFSGLQFPNYSSELNVNALELDDSALYLCASSSRQGYYGYTFGSGTRLTVV.

CDR3 bases: TGTGCCAGTAGGGACTCCGGGACAGTAAGTGCCTTGCAGCCCCAGCATTTT. Translation gives CASRDSGTVSALQPQHF. This chain joins TRBV19 and TRBJ1-5, with 7 bases lining up with TRBD1. The CDR3 spans 17 residues. The junction had 18 bases not matched to a gene; V was cut back by 6 bases and J by 7 bases. CDR1 is LNHDA and CDR2 is SQIVND in the germline V gene (reference sequence).

The CDR3 loop reads CATSRESGGARHEQFF. CDR3 nucleotides: TGTGCCACCAGCAGAGAGAGCGGGGGGGCCCGTCATGAGCAGTTCTTC. The chain links TRBV15 to TRBJ2-1; 10 bases are shared with TRBD2. From germline, CDR1 is LNHNV and CDR2 YYDKDF (reference sequence). The CDR3 loop spans 16 amino acids. The V and J ends lost 0 bases and 8 bases, in that order; junction bases with no gene match: 7.

V usage is TRBV6-6 and J usage is TRBJ1-1, with D unresolved. The germline gives CDR1 MNHNY, CDR2 SVGAGI (reference sequence). The germline V and J ends were trimmed by 2 bases and 9 bases, with 13 bases remaining between them. CDR3 length equals 13 residues. DNA of the CDR3: TGTGCCAGCAGTTACGATTCTCTTAACAAAGCTTTCTTT. Translating gives CASSYDSLNKAFF.

The chain is built from TRBV12-3 or TRBV12-4 and TRBJ1-5, with 7 bases identical to TRBD1. The CDR3 is 13 amino acids. V lost 4 bases and J lost 9; bases outside the gene matches: 6. This chain's CDR3 is CASSSTGVWPQHF. CDR3 DNA: TGTGCCAGCAGTTCCACAGGGGTTTGGCCCCAGCATTTT.

This clone was detected once. The chain carries TRBV11-2 and TRBJ2-1, with D maybe TRBD2 (5 bases). Germline V gives CDR1 SGHAT, CDR2 FQNNGV. V lost 4 bases, J lost 8 bases, and 18 bases lay in between. CDR3 size: 15 residues. The CDR3 nucleotides read TGTGCCAGCAGCTATGCACGGGGTCGTAGCGATGAGCAGTTCTTC. This codes for CASSYARGRSDEQFF.

The gene calls are TRBV28 and TRBJ2-5, with 9 bases fitting TRBD1. CDR3 length equals 16 residues. In germline, CDR1 is MDHEN, CDR2 SYDVKM. V lost 2 bases and J lost 7; bases outside the gene matches: 11. The CDR3 here is CASSLLGQGEEGTQYF. The CDR3 DNA follows: TGTGCCAGCAGTTTACTGGGACAGGGAGAAGAAGGGACCCAGTACTTC. Full variable domain (outside the CDR3, taken from reference TRBV28 and TRBJ2-5): DVKVTQSSRYLVKRTGEKVFLECVQDMDHENMFWYRQDPGLGLRLIYFSYDVKMKEKGDIPEGYSVSREKKERFSLILESASTNQTSMYLCASSLLGQGEEGTQYFGPGTRLLVL.

The chain employs TRBV5-1 and TRBJ2-1; 12 nucleotides align to TRBD2. This CDR3 has 15 residues. After removal of 4 bases from V and 8 bases from J, the junction contained 7 bases not matched to a gene. CDR1 SGHRS and CDR2 YFSETQ come from the germline V gene. This chain's CDR3 is CASSKTSGSVYEQFF. The CDR3 DNA sequence: TGCGCCAGCAGCAAGACTAGCGGGAGTGTCTATGAGCAGTTCTTC.

The V call is TRBV3-1 (or the pseudogene TRBV3-2), the J call TRBJ2-3, with D perhaps matching TRBD1 (6 bases). V was trimmed by 2 bases and J by 4 bases, leaving 16 bases between them. Germline V gives CDR1 LGHDT, CDR2 YNNKEL (reference sequence). The CDR3 loop spans 16 amino acids. DNA of the CDR3: TGTGCCAGCAGCCAATTTGGGACAACGCCGGCAGATACGCAGTATTTT. Its translation: CASSQFGTTPADTQYF.

V usage is TRBV4-1 and J usage is TRBJ1-3; 7 bases map to TRBD1. The DNA end favors TRBJ2-2, so the J call may be wrong. The CDR3 has 18 amino acids. The germline gives CDR1 MGHRA, CDR2 YSYEKL. CDR3 loop: CASSQDMVGGAYPGELFF. CDR3 bases: TGCGCCAGCAGCCAAGATATGGTAGGGGGCGCGTATCCCGGGGAGCTGTTTTTT.

The chain is built from TRBV30 and TRBJ2-5, with 8 bases identical to TRBD1. V trimming: 3 bases; J trimming: 0 bases; junction bases outside the gene matches: 3. This CDR3 has 14 amino acids. Germline V CDR1 and CDR2: GTSNPN, SVGIG (reference sequence). The chain's CDR3 is CAWRRDRYQETQYF. As DNA, the CDR3 is TGTGCCTGGAGGCGGGACAGGTACCAAGAGACCCAGTACTTC.

The chain uses TRBV24-1 and TRBJ2-1, with D maybe TRBD2 (6 bases). Trimming took off 7 bases at V and 8 bases at J, with 14 bases between the two ends. The CDR3 consists of 13 residues. Germline assignment: CDR1 KGHDR and CDR2 SFDVKD. CDR3 sequence reads: CATSGGTRDEQFF. The CDR3 DNA reads as TGTGCCACCAGCGGGGGTACCAGGGATGAGCAGTTCTTC.

The chain is built from TRBV5-1 and TRBJ1-2, with 9 bases aligning to TRBD1. This CDR3 comprises 14 residues. Germline V gene data show CDR1 as SGHRS and CDR2 as YFSETQ. The V gene end was trimmed by 0 bases and the J gene end by 5 bases; junction bases not matched to a gene: 2. CDR3 sequence (DNA): TGCGCCAGCAGCTTGGAACAGGGGGCATATGGCTACACCTTC. Its translation: CASSLEQGAYGYTF. The full variable domain, in which reference TRBV5-1 and TRBJ1-2 provide the parts outside the CDR3, is KAGVTQTPRYLIKTRGQQVTLSCSPISGHRSVSWYQQTPGQGLQFLFEYFSETQRNKGNFPGRFSGRQFSNSRSEMNVSTLELGDSALYLCASSLEQGAYGYTFGSGTRLTVV.

This chain joins TRBV29-1 and TRBJ2-1; 7 nucleotides line up with TRBD2. J gave up 6 bases and V 4 bases, and 3 bases lay outside the gene matches. Germline V gene lookup returns CDR1 SQVTM and CDR2 ANQGSEA. The CDR3 runs to 12 residues. CDR3 nucleotide sequence: TGCAGCGTTGTCGCGGGAGTCAATGAGCAGTTCTTC. It translates to CSVVAGVNEQFF.

CDR3 sequence (DNA): TGTGCCTGGAGCGCGTATCCCTCCTATAATTCACCCCTCCACTTT. Amino acids: CAWSAYPSYNSPLHF. The chain employs TRBV30 and TRBJ1-6; D unresolved. The germline V gene has CDR1 GTSNPN and CDR2 SVGIG (reference sequence). CDR3 length: 15 amino acids. Trimming pared 3 bases from V and 0 bases from J, leaving 9 bases between.

The chain carries TRBV6-5 and TRBJ1-2; TRBD1 is a possible D gene (6 bases). With 11 bases removed from V and 0 bases from J, the gap between germline ends came to 10 bases. The CDR3 consists of 12 residues. Germline CDR1 reads MNHEY; CDR2 reads SVGAGI. The CDR3 bases are TGTGCCGGGAGGGACACTAACTATGGCTACACCTTC. This gives the protein CAGRDTNYGYTF.

This sequence joins TRBV30 and TRBJ2-3; D is unresolved. CDR3 length equals 14 residues. Germline values: CDR1 GTSNPN, CDR2 SVGIG (reference sequence). With 0 bases removed from V and 1 base from J, the gap between germline ends came to 8 bases. The CDR3 is CAWSVIEGTDTQYF. The CDR3, as DNA: TGTGCCTGGAGTGTAATTGAGGGCACAGATACGCAGTATTTT.

This clone came up a few times. J is TRBJ1-1 and V is TRBV7-3; 10 nucleotides agree with TRBD1. V lost 6 bases and J lost 11; bases outside the gene matches: 6. Germline V CDR1 and CDR2: SGHTA, FQGTGA. The CDR3 is 12 amino acids. The CDR3 bases are TGTGCCAGCAGTCCCGGGACAGGGGTGGCTTTCTTT. It yields the protein CASSPGTGVAFF. Variable domain in full (rest from reference TRBV7-3 and TRBJ1-1): GAGVSQTPSNKVTEKGKYVELRCDPISGHTALYWYRQSLGQGPEFLIYFQGTGAADDSGLPNDRFFAVRPEGSVSTLKIQRTERGDSAVYLCASSPGTGVAFFGQGTRLTVV.

This chain connects TRBV2 to TRBJ1-2, with D maybe TRBD1 (5 bases). V shed 4 bases and J shed 6 bases, with 12 bases lying between them. Germline V CDR1 and CDR2: SNHLY, FYNNEI. The CDR3 runs 13 residues. The CDR3 DNA follows: TGTGCCAGCAGTGGCACAGGTCACAATGGCTACACCTTC. This sequence encodes CASSGTGHNGYTF.

In its sample, this clone was seen once. The rearrangement links TRBV7-6 to TRBJ2-1; 9 bases map to TRBD2. The trim removed 5 bases at V and 6 bases at J, leaving 8 bases unmatched. Germline CDR1 reads SGHVS; CDR2 reads FNYEAQ. The CDR3 runs 15 residues. The CDR3 nucleotides are TGTGCCAGCAGCCTAATAGCGGGGGATCTCAATGAGCAGTTCTTC. The encoded protein is CASSLIAGDLNEQFF.

The V and J genes are TRBV3-1 (or the pseudogene TRBV3-2) and TRBJ2-7; 13 nucleotides agree with TRBD2. CDR1 LGHDT and CDR2 YNNKEL come from the germline V gene (reference sequence). The V and J ends lost 4 bases and 2 bases, in that order; junction bases with no gene match: 5. This CDR3 spans 16 amino acids. CDR3 protein: CASSRLGLAGAYEQYF. CDR3 in DNA: TGTGCCAGCAGCCGCCTCGGACTAGCGGGAGCCTACGAGCAGTACTTC.

The rearrangement joins TRBV5-1 to TRBJ2-3, with TRBD1 matching 11 bases. Trimming at V came to 2 bases and at J to 4 bases, leaving 3 bases not matched to a gene. Germline V gene lookup returns CDR1 SGHRS and CDR2 YFSETQ. The CDR3 is made up of 15 amino acids. CDR3 amino acids: CASSLRTGGADTQYF. Here the CDR3 DNA reads TGCGCCAGCAGCTTACGGACAGGGGGCGCAGATACGCAGTATTTT.

The rearrangement uses TRBV13 and TRBJ2-1; TRBD2 is a possible D gene (6 bases). V lost 0 bases, J lost 5 bases, and 17 bases lay in between. CDR1 PRHDT and CDR2 FYEKMQ come from the germline V gene (reference sequence). This CDR3 comprises 17 residues. As DNA, the CDR3 is TGTGCCAGCAGCTTAGGGGAGGTGGGAGGATTCAACAATGAGCAGTTCTTC. Protein sequence: CASSLGEVGGFNNEQFF.

The rearrangement joins TRBV6-6 to TRBJ2-3; D is possibly TRBD2 (5 bases). Trimming took 6 bases from V and 5 from J, leaving 21 bases between them. There are 16 residues in the CDR3. Germline V gene lookup returns CDR1 MNHNY and CDR2 SVGAGI (reference sequence). CDR3 DNA sequence: TGTGCCAGCAGCCTCGGGAAGTCGCGGGCCGGAGATACGCAGTATTTT. This gives the protein CASSLGKSRAGDTQYF.